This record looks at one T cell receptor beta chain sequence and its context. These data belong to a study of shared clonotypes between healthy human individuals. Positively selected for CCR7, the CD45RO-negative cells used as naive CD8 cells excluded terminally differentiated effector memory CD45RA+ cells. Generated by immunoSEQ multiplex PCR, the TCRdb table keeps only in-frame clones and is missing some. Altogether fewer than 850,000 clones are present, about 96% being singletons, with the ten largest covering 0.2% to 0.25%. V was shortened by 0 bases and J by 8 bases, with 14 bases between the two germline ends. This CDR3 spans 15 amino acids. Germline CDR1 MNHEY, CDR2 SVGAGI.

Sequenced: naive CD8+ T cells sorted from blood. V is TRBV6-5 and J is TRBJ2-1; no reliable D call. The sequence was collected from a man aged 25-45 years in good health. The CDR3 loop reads CASSYSVYGSYEQFF. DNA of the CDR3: TGTGCCAGCAGTTACTCCGTCTACGGTTCGTATGAGCAGTTCTTC.